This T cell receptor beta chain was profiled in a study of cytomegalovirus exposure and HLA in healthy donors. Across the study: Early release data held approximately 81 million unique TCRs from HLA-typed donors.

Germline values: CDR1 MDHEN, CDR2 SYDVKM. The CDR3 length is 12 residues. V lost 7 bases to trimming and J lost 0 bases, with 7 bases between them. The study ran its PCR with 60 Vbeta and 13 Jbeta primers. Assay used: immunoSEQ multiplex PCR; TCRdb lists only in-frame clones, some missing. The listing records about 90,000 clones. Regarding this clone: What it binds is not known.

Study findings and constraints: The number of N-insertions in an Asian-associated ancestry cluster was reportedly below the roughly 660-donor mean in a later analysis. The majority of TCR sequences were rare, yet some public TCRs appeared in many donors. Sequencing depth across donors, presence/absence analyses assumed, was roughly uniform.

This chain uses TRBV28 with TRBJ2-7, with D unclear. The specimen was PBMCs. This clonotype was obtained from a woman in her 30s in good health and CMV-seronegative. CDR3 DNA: TGTGCCAGCAAACATCCCTCCTACGAGCAGTACTTC. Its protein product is CASKHPSYEQYF.